This T cell receptor beta chain was identified during a study of blood T cell repertoires in COVID-19 (dated by TCRdb to about 2020). Regarding the complete study: The collaborator samples originated in the United States, Italy and Spain and spanned the acute and convalescent phases of COVID-19. The material from the prospective study consisted of cDNA or gDNA derived from T cells, B-cell-depleted T cells, or PBMCs. The dataset comprised deeply sampled blood TCRbeta repertoires from subjects exposed to, actively infected with, or recovered from COVID-19. The repertoires were released in a freely available public database intended as a resource for research on the immune response to SARS-CoV-2. The samples were drawn from two sources: the first 160 participants of the ongoing ImmuneRACE study, and 1,000 to 1,500 subjects contributed by 6 global collaborators. Nearly every sample came with metadata listing a de-identified subject ID, COVID-19 status, age in years and sex. Where HLA class I and class II types were available, the types were taken from metadata supplied by the sample provider, not from assay-based typing.

Remarks on this clone: Its antigen remains unidentified. The record has no base qualities; no much larger clone is one base away.

The immunoSEQ Assay, a bias-controlled multiplex PCR, was used to amplify TCRbeta CDR3 regions from genomic DNA. The original pipeline was this. The number of nucleated cells in each sample was estimated from the amplification of reference gene primers within the assay. Sequence reads were collapsed and filtered to measure the absolute abundance of every unique TCRbeta CDR3 rearrangement. For each sample, productive Simpson clonality was calculated as the square root of Simpson's diversity index over productive rearrangements. TCRdb took over this immuneACCESS table, retaining in-frame rearrangements with V and J assigned. Such tables are incomplete; in checked studies, under half of the missing clones stem from an unresolved V gene, and the remainder is unexplained. V, J and clone size derive from that table, while D and trimming were established from the DNA sequence. The sample table records some 13,000 clones; about three quarters of these occur just once. The ten largest clones take up 30% of the sample.

V lost 5 bases and J lost 4 bases; the stretch between them is 11 bases long. The CDR3 spans 13 residues, from the cysteine through the phenylalanine. The kept DNA is CDR3 alone, 39 bases in frame from the first base. CDR1 and CDR2 (SQVTM, ANQGSEA) derive from the germline V gene. The collaborating institutions used their own protocols to collect whole blood in K2EDTA tubes. For TCRbeta analysis, collaborators shipped samples as frozen whole blood, isolated PBMCs, or DNA extracted from either of those sample types. Study-wide findings and limitations: The quantity of clinical and demographic metadata differed by source and by participant and was supplied without curation.

This receptor was obtained from a human donor in a cohort sampled during active COVID-19. The sequencing input was peripheral blood. In this chain, TRBV29-1 is recombined with TRBJ1-4; a weak D assignment points to TRBD1 (6 bases agree). For the CDR3, the sequence is CSVQRQVNEKLFF. The base sequence is TGCAGCGTTCAGCGACAGGTTAATGAAAAACTGTTTTTT.